The 9 T cell receptor beta chains listed next were all sequenced from one sample in a study of blood T cell repertoires in COVID-19. TCRdb keeps only in-frame clones here, not all; method: immunoSEQ multiplex PCR. The repertoire includes 250,000 to 300,000 clones, around nine tenths of them detected once, and about 11% sits in the top ten. The sequenced sample consisted of peripheral blood. Source of these receptors: a woman aged 30 to 39 with COVID-19, enrolled during active disease.

V usage is TRBV24-1 and J usage is TRBJ2-1; TRBD2 might be the D (5 bases). V lost 6 bases, J lost 5 bases, and 13 bases lay in between. CDR1 KGHDR and CDR2 SFDVKD come from the germline V gene. The CDR3 is made up of 14 amino acids. The CDR3 reads CATSPSIPHNEQFF. In DNA, the CDR3 is TGTGCCACCAGTCCTAGCATTCCCCACAATGAGCAGTTCTTC.

CDR3 protein: CASSLVGTGVRNEQFF. The CDR3 DNA reads as TGTGCCAGCAGCTTAGTTGGGACAGGGGTTCGGAATGAGCAGTTCTTC. This chain links TRBV11-2 with TRBJ2-1, with 10 nucleotides matching TRBD1. Germline V gives CDR1 SGHAT, CDR2 FQNNGV. J lost 7 bases, V lost 1 base, and 7 bases had no gene match. CDR3 size: 16 residues. Variable domain in full (rest from reference TRBV11-2 and TRBJ2-1): EAGVAQSPRYKIIEKRQSVAFWCNPISGHATLYWYQQILGQGPKLLIQFQNNGVVDDSQLPKDRFSAERLKGVDSTLKIQPAKLEDSAVYLCASSLVGTGVRNEQFFGPGTRLTVL.

This chain joins TRBV19 and TRBJ1-5; TRBD1 is a possible D gene (6 bases). Trimming cost V 5 bases and J 4 bases, with 15 bases left between them. The CDR3 extends over 15 amino acids. CDR1 and CDR2 from the germline V gene are LNHDA and SQIVND (reference sequence). CDR3 sequence: CASSFRDTLNQPQHF. In nucleotides, the CDR3 is TGTGCCAGTAGTTTCCGGGACACCTTGAATCAGCCCCAGCATTTT.

As DNA, the CDR3 is TGTGCCAGCAGTTATAGGGGGGTGACAGGGTACGAGCAGTACTTC. Translating gives CASSYRGVTGYEQYF. This rearrangement joins TRBV6-5 to TRBJ2-7; D may be TRBD1 (7 bases). Trimming took off 3 bases at V and 4 bases at J, with 16 bases between the two ends. Germline V lookup: CDR1 MNHEY, CDR2 SVGAGI. The CDR3 is 15 residues long.

The chain combines TRBV27 with TRBJ2-2, with 10 bases aligning to TRBD2. CDR1 is MNHEY and CDR2 is SMNVEV in the germline V gene (reference sequence). The CDR3 spans 15 residues. V was pared by 5 bases and J by 4 bases, with 4 bases of the junction left unmatched. CDR3 protein: CASSPGLAPTGELFF. The CDR3 bases are TGTGCCAGCAGTCCGGGACTAGCGCCCACCGGGGAGCTGTTTTTT.

This clone was counted only a few times. The V call is TRBV3-1 (or the pseudogene TRBV3-2), the J call TRBJ1-1, with D maybe TRBD1 (6 bases). V was cut by 4 bases and J by 0 bases, with 9 bases left in between. Looked up from germline, CDR1 is LGHDT and CDR2 is YNNKEL (reference sequence). This CDR3 comprises 14 residues. The CDR3 nucleotides are TGTGCCAGCAGCCGTAAGGGGGTGAACACTGAAGCTTTCTTT. Protein sequence: CASSRKGVNTEAFF.

The V gene is TRBV4-3, the J gene TRBJ2-2; TRBD2 aligns across 11 bases. The germline gives CDR1 LGHNA, CDR2 YSLEER. V trimming: 4 bases; J trimming: 6 bases; junction bases outside the gene matches: 7. This CDR3 contains 16 residues. The CDR3 DNA is TGCGCCAGCAGCCCGGAAATACTAGCGGGAGCCGGGGAGCTGTTTTTT. Translation: CASSPEILAGAGELFF.

About this clone itself: This sample includes further DNA sequences coding for the same CDR3. The rearrangement links TRBV28 to TRBJ2-3, with D maybe TRBD2 (5 bases). This CDR3 is 14 amino acids long. Germline V gene data show CDR1 as MDHEN and CDR2 as SYDVKM. V lost 2 bases, J lost 2 bases, and 8 bases lay in between. Here the CDR3 DNA reads TGTGCCAGCAGTTTAGGTCTAGCCACAGATACGCAGTATTTT. It specifies CASSLGLATDTQYF.

The chain uses TRBV27 and TRBJ1-5; 8 bases fit TRBD1. With 0 bases clipped from V and 4 bases from J, the junction kept 8 bases outside the gene matches. The germline CDR1 and CDR2 sequences are MNHEY and SMNVEV (reference sequence). The CDR3 is 17 residues long. The CDR3 protein is CASSLSSTGGRNQPQHF. The CDR3, as DNA: TGTGCCAGCAGTTTATCGTCAACAGGGGGTAGGAATCAGCCCCAGCATTTT.